The sequence of this T cell receptor (beta chain) was determined in a study of blood T cell repertoires in COVID-19. The data were produced by immunoSEQ multiplex PCR, yet TCRdb's version contains in-frame clones alone and is incomplete. The repertoire includes fewer than 250,000 clones, about 80% of them detected once, and around 8% sits in the top ten. Trimming took 5 bases from V and 6 from J; bases not matched to a gene: 2. This CDR3 comprises 12 residues. CDR1 and CDR2 (germline): SGHTA, FQGTGA. The receptor was derived from a woman aged 55-69 years with COVID-19, enrolled during active disease. J is TRBJ2-7 and V is TRBV7-3; TRBD1 agrees at 9 bases. Sequencing used peripheral blood. CDR3 in amino acids: CASSPTGGEQYF. The CDR3 nucleotides read TGTGCCAGCAGCCCGACAGGGGGCGAGCAGTACTTC. The full variable domain, in which reference TRBV7-3 and TRBJ2-7 provide the parts outside the CDR3, is GAGVSQTPSNKVTEKGKYVELRCDPISGHTALYWYRQSLGQGPEFLIYFQGTGAADDSGLPNDRFFAVRPEGSVSTLKIQRTERGDSAVYLCASSPTGGEQYFGPGTRLTVT.